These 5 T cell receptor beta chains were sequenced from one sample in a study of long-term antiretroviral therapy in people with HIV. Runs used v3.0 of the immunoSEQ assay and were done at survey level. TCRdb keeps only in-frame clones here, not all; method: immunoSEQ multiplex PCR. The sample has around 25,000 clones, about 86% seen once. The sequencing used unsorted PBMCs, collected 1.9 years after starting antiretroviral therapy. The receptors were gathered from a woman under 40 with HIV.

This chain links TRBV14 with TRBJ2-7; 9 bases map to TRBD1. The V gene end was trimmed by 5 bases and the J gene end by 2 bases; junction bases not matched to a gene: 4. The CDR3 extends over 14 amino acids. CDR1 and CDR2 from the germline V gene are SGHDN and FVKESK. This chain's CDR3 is CASSYWDRAYEQYF. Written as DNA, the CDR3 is TGTGCCAGCAGCTACTGGGACAGGGCCTACGAGCAGTACTTC. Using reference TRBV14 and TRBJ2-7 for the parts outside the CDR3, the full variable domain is EAGVTQFPSHSVIEKGQTVTLRCDPISGHDNLYWYRRVMGKEIKFLLHFVKESKQDESGMPNNRFLAERTGGTYSTLKVQPAELEDSGVYFCASSYWDRAYEQYFGPGTRLTVT.

The CDR3, as DNA: TGTGCCTGGAGTTGGGGGGGGTTCGTAGCCACTGAAGCTTTCTTT. Its protein is CAWSWGGFVATEAFF. The rearrangement links TRBV30 to TRBJ1-1; perhaps TRBD1 as D (5 bases). Germline CDR1 GTSNPN, CDR2 SVGIG (reference sequence). Trimming pared 2 bases from V and 4 bases from J, leaving 17 bases between. CDR3 size: 15 residues.

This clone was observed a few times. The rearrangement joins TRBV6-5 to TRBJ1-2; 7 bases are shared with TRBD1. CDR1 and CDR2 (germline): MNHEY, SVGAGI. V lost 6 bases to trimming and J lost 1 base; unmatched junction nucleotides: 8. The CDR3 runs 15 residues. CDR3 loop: CASRLSGGYNYGYTF. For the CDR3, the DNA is TGTGCCAGCAGATTATCAGGGGGGTATAACTATGGCTACACCTTC.

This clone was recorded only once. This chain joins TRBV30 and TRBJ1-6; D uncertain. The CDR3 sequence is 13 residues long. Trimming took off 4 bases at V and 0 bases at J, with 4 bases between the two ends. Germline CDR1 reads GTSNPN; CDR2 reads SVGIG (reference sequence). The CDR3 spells CAWTPSYNSPLHF. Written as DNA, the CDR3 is TGTGCCTGGACCCCCTCCTATAATTCACCCCTCCACTTT. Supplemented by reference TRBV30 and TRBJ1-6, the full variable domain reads SQTIHQWPATLVQPVGSPLSLECTVEGTSNPNLYWYRQAAGRGLQLLFYSVGIGQISSEVPQNLSASRPQDRQFILSSKKLLLSDSGFYLCAWTPSYNSPLHFGNGTRLTVT.

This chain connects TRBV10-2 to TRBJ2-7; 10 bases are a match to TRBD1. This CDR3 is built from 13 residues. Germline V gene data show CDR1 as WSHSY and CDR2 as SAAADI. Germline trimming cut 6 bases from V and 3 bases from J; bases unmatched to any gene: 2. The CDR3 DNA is TGCGCCAGCAGAGGGGACAGGGGCTACGAGCAGTACTTC. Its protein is CASRGDRGYEQYF.